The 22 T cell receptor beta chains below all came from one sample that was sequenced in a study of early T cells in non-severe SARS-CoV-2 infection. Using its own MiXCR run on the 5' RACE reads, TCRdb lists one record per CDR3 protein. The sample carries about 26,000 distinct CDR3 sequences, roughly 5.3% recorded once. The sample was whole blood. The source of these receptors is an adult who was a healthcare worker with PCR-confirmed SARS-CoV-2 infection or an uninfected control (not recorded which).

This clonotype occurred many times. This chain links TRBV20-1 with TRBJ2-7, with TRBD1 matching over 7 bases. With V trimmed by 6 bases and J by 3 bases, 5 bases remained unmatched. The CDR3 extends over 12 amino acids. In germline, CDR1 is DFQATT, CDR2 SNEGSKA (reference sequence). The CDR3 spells CSALRDSYEQYF. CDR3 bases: TGCAGTGCCCTACGGGACAGCTACGAGCAGTACTTC.

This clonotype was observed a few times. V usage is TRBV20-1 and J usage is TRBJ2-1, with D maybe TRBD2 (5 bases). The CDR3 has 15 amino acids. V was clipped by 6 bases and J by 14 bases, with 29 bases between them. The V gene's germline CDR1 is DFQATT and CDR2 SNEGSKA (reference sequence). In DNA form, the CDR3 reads TGCAGTGCCCAAATACTAGTAGCCCTAGATATTACGGAGTTCTTC. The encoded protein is CSAQILVALDITEFF.

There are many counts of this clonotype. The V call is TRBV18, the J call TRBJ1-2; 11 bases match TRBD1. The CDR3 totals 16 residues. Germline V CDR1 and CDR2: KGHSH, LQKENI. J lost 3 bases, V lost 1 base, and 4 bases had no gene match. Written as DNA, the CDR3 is TGTGCCAGCTCACCACGGACAGGGGGCGCGGACTATGGCTACACCTTC. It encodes CASSPRTGGADYGYTF.

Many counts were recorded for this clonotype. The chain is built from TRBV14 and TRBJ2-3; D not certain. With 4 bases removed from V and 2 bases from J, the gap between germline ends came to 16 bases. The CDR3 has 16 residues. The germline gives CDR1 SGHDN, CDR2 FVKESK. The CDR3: CASSPSLRENTDTQYF. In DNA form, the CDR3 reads TGTGCCAGCAGCCCCTCCCTCCGAGAGAACACAGATACGCAGTATTTT.

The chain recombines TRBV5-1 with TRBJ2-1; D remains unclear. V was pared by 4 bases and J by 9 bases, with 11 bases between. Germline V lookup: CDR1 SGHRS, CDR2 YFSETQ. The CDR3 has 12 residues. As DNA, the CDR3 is TGCGCCAGCAGCCTGGATATGGGTGAGCAGTTCTTC. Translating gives CASSLDMGEQFF. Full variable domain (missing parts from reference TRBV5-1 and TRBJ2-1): KAGVTQTPRYLIKTRGQQVTLSCSPISGHRSVSWYQQTPGQGLQFLFEYFSETQRNKGNFPGRFSGRQFSNSRSEMNVSTLELGDSALYLCASSLDMGEQFFGPGTRLTVL.

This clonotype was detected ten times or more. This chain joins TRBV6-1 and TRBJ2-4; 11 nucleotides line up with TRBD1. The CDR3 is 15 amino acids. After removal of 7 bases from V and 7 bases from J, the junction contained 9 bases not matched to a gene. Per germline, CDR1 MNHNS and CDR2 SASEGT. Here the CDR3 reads CASMPRTGGFNIQYF. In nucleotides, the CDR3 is TGTGCCAGCATGCCCCGGACAGGGGGCTTTAACATTCAGTACTTC.

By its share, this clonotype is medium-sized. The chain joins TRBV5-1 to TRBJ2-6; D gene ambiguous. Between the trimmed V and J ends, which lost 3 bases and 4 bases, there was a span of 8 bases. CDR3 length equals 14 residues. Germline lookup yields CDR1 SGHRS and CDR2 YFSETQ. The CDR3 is CASSSSIGANVLTF. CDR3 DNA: TGCGCCAGCAGCTCCTCCATCGGGGCCAACGTCCTGACTTTC.

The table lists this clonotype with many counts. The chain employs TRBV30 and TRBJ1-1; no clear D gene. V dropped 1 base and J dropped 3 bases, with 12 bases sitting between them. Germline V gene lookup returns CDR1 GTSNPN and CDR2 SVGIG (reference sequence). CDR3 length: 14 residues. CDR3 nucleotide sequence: TGTGCCTGGAGTGAGGGTGTAGGTCACACTGAAGCTTTCTTT. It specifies CAWSEGVGHTEAFF.

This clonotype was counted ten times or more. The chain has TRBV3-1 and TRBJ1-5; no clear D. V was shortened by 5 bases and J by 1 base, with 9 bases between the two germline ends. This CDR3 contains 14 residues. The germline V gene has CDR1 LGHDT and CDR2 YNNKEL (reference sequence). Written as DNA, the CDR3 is TGTGCCAGCAGCAAATCGGGAAGCAATCAGCCCCAGCATTTT. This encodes CASSKSGSNQPQHF.

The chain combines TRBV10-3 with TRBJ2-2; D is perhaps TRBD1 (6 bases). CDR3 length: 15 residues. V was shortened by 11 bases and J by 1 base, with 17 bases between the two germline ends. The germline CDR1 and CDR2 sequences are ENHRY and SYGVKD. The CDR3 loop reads CAATTGTLNTGELFF. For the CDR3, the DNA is TGTGCCGCCACTACCGGGACATTGAACACCGGGGAGCTGTTTTTT.

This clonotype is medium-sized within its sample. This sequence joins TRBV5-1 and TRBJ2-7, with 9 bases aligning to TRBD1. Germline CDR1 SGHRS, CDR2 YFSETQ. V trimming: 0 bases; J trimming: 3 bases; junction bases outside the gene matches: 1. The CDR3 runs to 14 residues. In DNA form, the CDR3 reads TGCGCCAGCAGCTTGGGGGGACAGGGCTACGAGCAGTACTTC. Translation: CASSLGGQGYEQYF.

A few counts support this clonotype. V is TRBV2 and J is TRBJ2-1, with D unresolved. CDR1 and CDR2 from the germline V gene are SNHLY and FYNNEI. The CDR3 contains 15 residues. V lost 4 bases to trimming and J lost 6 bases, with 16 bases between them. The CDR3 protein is CASSASASLGNEQFF. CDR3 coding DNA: TGTGCCAGCAGTGCTTCAGCTTCTTTAGGCAATGAGCAGTTCTTC.

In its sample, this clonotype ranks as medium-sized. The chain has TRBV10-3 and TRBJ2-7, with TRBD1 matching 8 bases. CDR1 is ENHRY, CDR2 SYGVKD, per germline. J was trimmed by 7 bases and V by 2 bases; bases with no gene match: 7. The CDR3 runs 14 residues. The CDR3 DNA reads TGTGCCATCAGTGAGCCGACAGGGGTCGGGGAGCAGTACTTC. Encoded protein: CAISEPTGVGEQYF.

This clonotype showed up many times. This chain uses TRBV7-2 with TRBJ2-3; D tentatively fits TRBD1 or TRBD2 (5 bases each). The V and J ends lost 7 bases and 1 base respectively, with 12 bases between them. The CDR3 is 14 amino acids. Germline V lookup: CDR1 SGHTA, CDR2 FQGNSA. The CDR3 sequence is CASTLVGGTDTQYF. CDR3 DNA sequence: TGTGCCAGCACCCTAGTGGGGGGCACAGATACGCAGTATTTT.

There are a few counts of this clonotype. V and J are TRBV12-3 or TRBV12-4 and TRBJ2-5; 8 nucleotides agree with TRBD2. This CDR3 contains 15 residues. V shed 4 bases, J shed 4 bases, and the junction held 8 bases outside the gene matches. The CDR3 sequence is CASSWGTRGRETQYF. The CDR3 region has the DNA TGTGCCAGCAGTTGGGGGACTAGAGGGAGAGAGACCCAGTACTTC.

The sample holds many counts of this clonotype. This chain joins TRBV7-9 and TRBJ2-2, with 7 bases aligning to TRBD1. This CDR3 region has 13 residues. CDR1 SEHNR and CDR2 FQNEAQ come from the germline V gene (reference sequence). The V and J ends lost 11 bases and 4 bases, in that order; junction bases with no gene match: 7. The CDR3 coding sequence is TGTGCCCTCCGACAGGGCGGCACCGGGGAGCTGTTTTTT. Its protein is CALRQGGTGELFF.

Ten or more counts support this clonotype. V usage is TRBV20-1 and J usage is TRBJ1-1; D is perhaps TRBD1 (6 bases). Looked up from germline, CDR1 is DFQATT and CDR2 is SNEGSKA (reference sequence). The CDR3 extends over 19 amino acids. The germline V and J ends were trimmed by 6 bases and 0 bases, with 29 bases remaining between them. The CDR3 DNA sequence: TGCAGTGCCCCTCAGTTGGGGGGCGATCGTTTCGGGATGAACACTGAAGCTTTCTTT. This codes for CSAPQLGGDRFGMNTEAFF.

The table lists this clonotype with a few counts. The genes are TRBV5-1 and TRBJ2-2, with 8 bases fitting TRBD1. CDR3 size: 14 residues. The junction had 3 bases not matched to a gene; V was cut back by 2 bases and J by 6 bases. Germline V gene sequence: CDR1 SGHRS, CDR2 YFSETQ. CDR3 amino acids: CASSFGQGPGELFF. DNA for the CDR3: TGCGCCAGCAGCTTCGGACAGGGACCCGGGGAGCTGTTTTTT.

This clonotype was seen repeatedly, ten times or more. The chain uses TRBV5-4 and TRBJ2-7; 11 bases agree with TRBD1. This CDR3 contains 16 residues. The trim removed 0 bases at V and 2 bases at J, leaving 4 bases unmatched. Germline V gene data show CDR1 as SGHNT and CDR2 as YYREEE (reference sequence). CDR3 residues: CASSLVPGQGAYEQYF. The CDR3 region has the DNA TGTGCCAGCAGCTTGGTCCCGGGACAGGGGGCCTACGAGCAGTACTTC.

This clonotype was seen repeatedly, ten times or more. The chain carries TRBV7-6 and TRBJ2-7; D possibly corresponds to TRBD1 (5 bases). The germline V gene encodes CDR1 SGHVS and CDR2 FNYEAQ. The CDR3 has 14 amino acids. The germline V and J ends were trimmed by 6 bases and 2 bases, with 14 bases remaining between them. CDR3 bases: TGTGCCAGCAGTCTAGGCCCAGGGACCTACGAGCAGTACTTC. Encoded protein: CASSLGPGTYEQYF.

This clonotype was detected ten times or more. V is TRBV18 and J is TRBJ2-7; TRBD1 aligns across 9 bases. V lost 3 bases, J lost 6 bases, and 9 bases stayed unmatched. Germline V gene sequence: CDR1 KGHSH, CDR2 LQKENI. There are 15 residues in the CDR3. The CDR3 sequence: CASSPRTGEAIEQYF. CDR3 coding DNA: TGTGCCAGCTCACCCCGGACAGGGGAGGCCATCGAGCAGTACTTC.

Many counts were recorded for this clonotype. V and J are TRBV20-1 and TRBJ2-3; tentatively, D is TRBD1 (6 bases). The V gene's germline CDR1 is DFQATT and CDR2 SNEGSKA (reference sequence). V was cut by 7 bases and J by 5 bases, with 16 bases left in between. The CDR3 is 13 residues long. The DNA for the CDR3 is TGCAGTGTCACGGGACACCGGAGAGATACGCAGTATTTT. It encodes CSVTGHRRDTQYF.